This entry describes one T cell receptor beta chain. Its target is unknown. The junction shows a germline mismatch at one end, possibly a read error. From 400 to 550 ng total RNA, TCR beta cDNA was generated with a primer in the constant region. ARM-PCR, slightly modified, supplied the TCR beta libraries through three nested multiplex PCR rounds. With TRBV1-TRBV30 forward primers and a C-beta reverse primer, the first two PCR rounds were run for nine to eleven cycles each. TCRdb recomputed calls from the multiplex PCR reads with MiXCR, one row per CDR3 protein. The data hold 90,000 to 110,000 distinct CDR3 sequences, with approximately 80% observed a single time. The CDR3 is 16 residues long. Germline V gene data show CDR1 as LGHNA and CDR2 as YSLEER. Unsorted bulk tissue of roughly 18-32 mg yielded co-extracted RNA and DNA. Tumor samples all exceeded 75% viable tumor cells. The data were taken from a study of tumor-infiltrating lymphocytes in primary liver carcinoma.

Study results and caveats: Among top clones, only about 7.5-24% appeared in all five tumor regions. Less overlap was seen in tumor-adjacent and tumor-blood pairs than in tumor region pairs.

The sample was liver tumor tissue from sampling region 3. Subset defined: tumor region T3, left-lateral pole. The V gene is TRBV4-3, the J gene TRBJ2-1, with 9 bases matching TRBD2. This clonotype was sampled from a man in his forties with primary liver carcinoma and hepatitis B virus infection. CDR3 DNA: TGCGCCAGCAGACAAGAATGGCTAGCGGGATACAATGAGCAGTTCTTC. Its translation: CASRQEWLAGYNEQFF.